This T cell receptor (beta chain) was sequenced in a study of identifying expanded T cells in peripheral blood. Profiled with immunoSEQ multiplex PCR; TCRdb holds only in-frame clones, not every one. The sample contains about 120,000 clones, approximately 88% of which appear only once. Whole-study results and caveats: Clone count variance between approximately two-week samples rose with total template count. Technical replicates showed around 1.2 changed clones; around 2 weeks about 16; four weeks 19.

In its sample, this clone was seen a few times. Its antigen is undetermined. Collection occurred without any documented infections or immune events in donors. CDR3 length: 11 amino acids. CDR1 SEHNR and CDR2 FQNEAQ come from the germline V gene (reference sequence). The V and J ends lost 1 base and 7 bases respectively, with 4 bases between them. The source material was blood. J is TRBJ1-2 and V is TRBV7-9; no reliable D call. This receptor was obtained from a person between 18 and 70 years old in good health. In nucleotides, the CDR3 is TGTGCCAGCAGCTTAGGATCTGGCTACACCTTC. This encodes CASSLGSGYTF.